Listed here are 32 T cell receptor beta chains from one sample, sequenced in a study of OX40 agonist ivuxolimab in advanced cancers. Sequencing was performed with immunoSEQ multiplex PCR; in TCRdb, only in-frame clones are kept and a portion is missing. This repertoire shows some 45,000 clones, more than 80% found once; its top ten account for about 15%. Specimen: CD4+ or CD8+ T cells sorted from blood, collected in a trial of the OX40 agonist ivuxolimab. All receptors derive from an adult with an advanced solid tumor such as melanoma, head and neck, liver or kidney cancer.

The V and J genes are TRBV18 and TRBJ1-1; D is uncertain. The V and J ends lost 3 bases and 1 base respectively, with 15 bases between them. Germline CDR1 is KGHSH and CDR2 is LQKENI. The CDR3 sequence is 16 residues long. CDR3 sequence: CASSPGWVLPNTEAFF. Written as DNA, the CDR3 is TGTGCCAGCTCACCGGGATGGGTTTTACCGAACACTGAAGCTTTCTTT.

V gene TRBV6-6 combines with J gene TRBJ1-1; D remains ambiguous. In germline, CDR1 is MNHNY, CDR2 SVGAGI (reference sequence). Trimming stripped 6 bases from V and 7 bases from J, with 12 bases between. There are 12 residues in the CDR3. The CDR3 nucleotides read TGTGCCAGCAGGGGCGGATCTCTTGAAGCTTTCTTT. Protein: CASRGGSLEAFF.

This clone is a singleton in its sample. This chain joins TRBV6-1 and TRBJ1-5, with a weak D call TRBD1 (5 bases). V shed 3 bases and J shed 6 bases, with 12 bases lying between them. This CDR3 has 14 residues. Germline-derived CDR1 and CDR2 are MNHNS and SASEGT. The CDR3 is CASSEVLGVQPQHF. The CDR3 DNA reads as TGTGCCAGCAGTGAGGTATTGGGGGTTCAGCCCCAGCATTTT.

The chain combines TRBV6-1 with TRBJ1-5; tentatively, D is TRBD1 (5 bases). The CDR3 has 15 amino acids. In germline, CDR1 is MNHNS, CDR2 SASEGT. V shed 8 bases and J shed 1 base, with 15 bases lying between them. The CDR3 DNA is TGTGCCAGCCTAGTGGGACGTCAGAGCAATCAGCCCCAGCATTTT. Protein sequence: CASLVGRQSNQPQHF.

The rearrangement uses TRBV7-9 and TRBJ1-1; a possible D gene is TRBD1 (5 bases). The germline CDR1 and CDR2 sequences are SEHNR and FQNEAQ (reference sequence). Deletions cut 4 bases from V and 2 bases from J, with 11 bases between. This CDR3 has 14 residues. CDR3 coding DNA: TGTGCCAGCAGCTCCAGAGGGGTAAACACTGAAGCTTTCTTT. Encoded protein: CASSSRGVNTEAFF.

The CDR3 DNA follows: TGTGCCAGCAGTGGCCGTCCCCGGGAGTCGCGCACAGATACGCAGTATTTT. It specifies CASSGRPRESRTDTQYF. The chain recombines TRBV2 with TRBJ2-3; a weak D match, TRBD2 (6 bases). The CDR3 length is 17 residues. Germline V gene data show CDR1 as SNHLY and CDR2 as FYNNEI. The V end lost 4 bases, the J end lost 1 base, and 18 bases lay between the germline ends.

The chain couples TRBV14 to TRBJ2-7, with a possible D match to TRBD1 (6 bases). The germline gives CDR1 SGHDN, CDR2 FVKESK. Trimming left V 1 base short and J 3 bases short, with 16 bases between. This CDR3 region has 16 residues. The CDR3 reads CASSQGRGTRLYEQYF. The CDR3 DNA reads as TGTGCCAGCAGCCAAGGTAGGGGGACCAGACTCTACGAGCAGTACTTC.

Here the CDR3 reads CASSFSEASGNEQFF. The DNA of the CDR3 is TGTGCCAGCAGCTTCTCCGAGGCTAGCGGCAATGAGCAGTTCTTC. J is TRBJ2-1 and V is TRBV7-9; TRBD2 matches 7 bases. This CDR3 has 15 amino acids. The V gene's germline CDR1 is SEHNR and CDR2 FQNEAQ (reference sequence). The ends lost 3 bases at V and 6 bases at J; junction bases unmatched: 8.

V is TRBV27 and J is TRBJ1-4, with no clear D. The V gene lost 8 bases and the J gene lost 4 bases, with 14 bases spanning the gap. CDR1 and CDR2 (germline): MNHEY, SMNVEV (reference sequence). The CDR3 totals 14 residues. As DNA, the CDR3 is TGTGCCAGCGGGTCTAGGCTCGGTAATGAAAAACTGTTTTTT. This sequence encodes CASGSRLGNEKLFF.

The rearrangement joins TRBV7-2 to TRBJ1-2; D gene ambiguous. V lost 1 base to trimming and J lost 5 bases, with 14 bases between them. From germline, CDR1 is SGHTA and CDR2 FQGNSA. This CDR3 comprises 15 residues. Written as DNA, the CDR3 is TGTGCCAGCAGCTTAGATTTAGCGCCGCCATATGGCTACACCTTC. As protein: CASSLDLAPPYGYTF.

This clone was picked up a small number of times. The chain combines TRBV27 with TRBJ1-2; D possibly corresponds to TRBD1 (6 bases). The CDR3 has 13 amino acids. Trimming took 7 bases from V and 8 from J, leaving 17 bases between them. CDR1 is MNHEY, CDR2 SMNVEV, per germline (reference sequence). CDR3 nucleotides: TGTGCCAGCAAAGGGGGGGGGACTAGAGGCTACACCTTC. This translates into CASKGGGTRGYTF.

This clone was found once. The CDR3 nucleotides are TGCGCCAGCAGCGAGGGACAGGGTGGCGAGCAGTACTTC. Amino acids: CASSEGQGGEQYF. The chain recombines TRBV10-1 with TRBJ2-7; 9 nucleotides line up with TRBD1. V gave up 6 bases and J gave up 6 bases; unmatched junction bases: 6. Per the germline V gene, CDR1 is WNHNN and CDR2 is SYGVQD (reference sequence). The CDR3 has 13 amino acids.

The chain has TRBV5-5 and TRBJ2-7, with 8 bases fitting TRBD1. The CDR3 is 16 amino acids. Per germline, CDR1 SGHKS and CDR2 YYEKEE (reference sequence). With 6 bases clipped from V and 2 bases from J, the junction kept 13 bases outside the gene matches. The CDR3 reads CASTRAGGASPYEQYF. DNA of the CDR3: TGTGCCAGCACCCGGGCAGGGGGCGCGTCGCCCTACGAGCAGTACTTC.

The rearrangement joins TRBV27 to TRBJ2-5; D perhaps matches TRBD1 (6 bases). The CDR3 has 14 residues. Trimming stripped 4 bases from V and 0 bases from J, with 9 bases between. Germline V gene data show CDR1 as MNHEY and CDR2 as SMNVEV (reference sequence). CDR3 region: CASSSRTDQETQYF. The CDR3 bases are TGTGCCAGCAGTTCCCGGACAGACCAAGAGACCCAGTACTTC.

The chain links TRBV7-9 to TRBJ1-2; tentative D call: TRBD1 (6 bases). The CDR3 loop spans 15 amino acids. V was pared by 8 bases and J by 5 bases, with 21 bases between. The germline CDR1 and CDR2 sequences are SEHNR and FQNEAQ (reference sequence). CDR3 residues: CASDSPLGGQYGYTF. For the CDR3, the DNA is TGTGCCAGCGACTCCCCTCTAGGGGGTCAGTATGGCTACACCTTC.

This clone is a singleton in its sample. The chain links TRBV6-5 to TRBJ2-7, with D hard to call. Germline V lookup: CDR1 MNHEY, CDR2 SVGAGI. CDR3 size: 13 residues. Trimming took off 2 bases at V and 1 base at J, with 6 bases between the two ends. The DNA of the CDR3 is TGTGCCAGCAGTTACCGGCTATCCTACGAGCAGTACTTC. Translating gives CASSYRLSYEQYF.

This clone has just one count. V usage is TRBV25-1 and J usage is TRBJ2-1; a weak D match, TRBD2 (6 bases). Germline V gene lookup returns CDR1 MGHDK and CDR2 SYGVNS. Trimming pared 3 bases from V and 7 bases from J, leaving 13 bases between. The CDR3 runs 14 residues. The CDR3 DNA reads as TGTGCCAGCAGTGATAAACCTCGGGAGAATGAGCAGTTCTTC. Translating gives CASSDKPRENEQFF.

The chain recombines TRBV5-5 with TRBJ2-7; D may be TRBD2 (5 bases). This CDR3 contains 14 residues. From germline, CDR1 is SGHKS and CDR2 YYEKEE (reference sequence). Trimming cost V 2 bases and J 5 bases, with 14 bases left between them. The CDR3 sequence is CASSLRGTPDEQYF. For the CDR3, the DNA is TGTGCCAGCAGCTTACGGGGAACACCGGACGAGCAGTACTTC.

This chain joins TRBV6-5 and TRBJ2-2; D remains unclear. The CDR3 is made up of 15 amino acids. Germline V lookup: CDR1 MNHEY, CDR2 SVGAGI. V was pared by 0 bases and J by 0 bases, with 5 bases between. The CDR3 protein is CASSYSLANTGELFF. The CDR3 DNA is TGTGCCAGCAGTTACTCGCTGGCGAACACCGGGGAGCTGTTTTTT.

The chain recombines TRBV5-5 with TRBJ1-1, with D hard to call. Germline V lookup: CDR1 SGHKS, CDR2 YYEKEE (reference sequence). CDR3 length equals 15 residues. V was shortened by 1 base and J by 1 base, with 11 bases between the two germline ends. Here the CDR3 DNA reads TGTGCCAGCAGCTTGTCCAACAGACCGAACACTGAAGCTTTCTTT. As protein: CASSLSNRPNTEAFF. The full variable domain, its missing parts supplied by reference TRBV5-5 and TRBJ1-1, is DAGVTQSPTHLIKTRGQQVTLRCSPISGHKSVSWYQQVLGQGPQFIFQYYEKEERGRGNFPDRFSARQFPNYSSELNVNALLLGDSALYLCASSLSNRPNTEAFFGQGTRLTVV.

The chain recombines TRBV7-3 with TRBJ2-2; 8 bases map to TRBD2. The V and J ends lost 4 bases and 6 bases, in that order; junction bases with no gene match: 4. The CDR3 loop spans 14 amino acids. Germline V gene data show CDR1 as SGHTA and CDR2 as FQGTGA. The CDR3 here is CASSSGLGAGELFF. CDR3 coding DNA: TGTGCCAGCAGCTCGGGACTAGGTGCCGGGGAGCTGTTTTTT.

DNA for the CDR3: TGTGCCAGCAGTGAAGAGTGGAGGACAGCACTTACTCTCCAAGAGACCCAGTACTTC. Encoded protein: CASSEEWRTALTLQETQYF. This chain joins TRBV6-1 and TRBJ2-5, with a weak D call TRBD1 (6 bases). Germline loops: CDR1 MNHNS, CDR2 SASEGT. This CDR3 spans 19 amino acids. The V gene lost 1 base and the J gene lost 1 base, with 22 bases spanning the gap.

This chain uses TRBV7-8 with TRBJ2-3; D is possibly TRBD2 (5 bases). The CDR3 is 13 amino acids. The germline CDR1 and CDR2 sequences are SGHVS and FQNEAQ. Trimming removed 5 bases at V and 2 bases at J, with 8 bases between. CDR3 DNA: TGTGCCAGCAGCCCCGGGGTCACAGATACGCAGTATTTT. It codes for CASSPGVTDTQYF.

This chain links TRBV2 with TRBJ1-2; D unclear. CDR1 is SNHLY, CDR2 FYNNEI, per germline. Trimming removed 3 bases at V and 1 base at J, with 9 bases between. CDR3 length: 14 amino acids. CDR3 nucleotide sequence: TGTGCCAGCAGTGAGTCGGTCGGTAACTATGGCTACACCTTC. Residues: CASSESVGNYGYTF.

This chain's CDR3 is CASSFGSSYNEQFF. CDR3 bases: TGTGCCAGCAGTTTTGGCAGCTCCTACAATGAGCAGTTCTTC. V and J are TRBV27 and TRBJ2-1; D is undetermined. The CDR3 loop spans 14 amino acids. V was cut by 3 bases and J by 0 bases, with 6 bases left in between. Germline loops: CDR1 MNHEY, CDR2 SMNVEV (reference sequence).

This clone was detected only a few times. CDR3: CAWSVGFGGRGSQHF. DNA for the CDR3: TGTGCCTGGAGTGTAGGGTTTGGGGGGCGCGGGTCCCAGCATTTT. J is TRBJ1-5 and V is TRBV30; D might be TRBD1 (6 bases). CDR3 length equals 15 residues. Deletions cut 0 bases from V and 11 bases from J, with 20 bases between. Germline V gene data show CDR1 as GTSNPN and CDR2 as SVGIG (reference sequence).

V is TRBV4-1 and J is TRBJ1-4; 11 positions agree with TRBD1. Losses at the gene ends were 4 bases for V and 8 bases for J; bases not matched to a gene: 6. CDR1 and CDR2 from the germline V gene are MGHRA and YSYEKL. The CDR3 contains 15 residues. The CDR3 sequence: CASSRTGGRAEKLFF. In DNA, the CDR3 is TGCGCCAGCAGCCGGACAGGGGGCCGGGCCGAAAAACTGTTTTTT.

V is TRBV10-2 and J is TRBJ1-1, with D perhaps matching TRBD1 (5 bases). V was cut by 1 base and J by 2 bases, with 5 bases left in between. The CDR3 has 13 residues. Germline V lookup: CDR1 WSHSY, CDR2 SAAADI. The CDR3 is CASSEWDNTEAFF. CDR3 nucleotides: TGCGCCAGCAGTGAGTGGGACAACACTGAAGCTTTCTTT.

The DNA for the CDR3 is TGTGCCAGCAGCTTATTTACCGTACTAGCGGGGGGGACCGGGGAGCTGTTTTTT. Translated, it gives CASSLFTVLAGGTGELFF. This rearrangement joins TRBV7-6 to TRBJ2-2; TRBD2 agrees at 13 bases. There are 18 residues in the CDR3. After removal of 2 bases from V and 5 bases from J, the junction contained 8 bases not matched to a gene. CDR1 is SGHVS, CDR2 FNYEAQ, per germline. Supplemented by reference TRBV7-6 and TRBJ2-2, the full variable domain reads GAGVSQSPRYKVTKRGQDVALRCDPISGHVSLYWYRQALGQGPEFLTYFNYEAQQDKSGLPNDRFSAERPEGSISTLTIQRTEQRDSAMYRCASSLFTVLAGGTGELFFGEGSRLTVL.

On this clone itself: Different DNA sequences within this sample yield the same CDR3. Here the CDR3 reads CASSLAGGEAFF. In DNA form, the CDR3 reads TGTGCCAGCAGCTTAGCGGGAGGTGAAGCTTTCTTT. This chain joins TRBV7-9 and TRBJ1-1, with D hard to call. CDR3 size: 12 residues. V lost 0 bases and J 7 bases, leaving 6 bases between the germline ends. The V gene's germline CDR1 is SEHNR and CDR2 FQNEAQ (reference sequence).

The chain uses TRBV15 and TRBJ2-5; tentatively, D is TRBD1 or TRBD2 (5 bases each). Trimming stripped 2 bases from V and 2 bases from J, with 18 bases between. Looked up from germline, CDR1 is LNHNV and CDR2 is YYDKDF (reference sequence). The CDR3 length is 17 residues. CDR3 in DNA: TGTGCCACCAGCAGATACCGGGACCGCCAGCAGCAAGAGACCCAGTACTTC. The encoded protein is CATSRYRDRQQQETQYF.

The CDR3 coding sequence is TGTGCCAGCAGCTTGATAGACACTGAAGCTTTCTTT. It yields the protein CASSLIDTEAFF. The chain couples TRBV7-6 to TRBJ1-1; D remains unclear. This CDR3 has 12 amino acids. From germline, CDR1 is SGHVS and CDR2 FNYEAQ. Between the trimmed V and J ends, which lost 3 bases and 3 bases, there was a span of 5 bases.